The entry that follows covers one T cell receptor beta chain sequence. Its antigen is unidentified. These data originate in a study of long-term antiretroviral therapy in people with HIV. Study-wide findings and caveats: Information on adherence to ART, viral resistance or therapy changes was unavailable.

Two or more post-ART PBMC samples, plus at least one pre-ART sample, were available for each donor. There were roughly 0.9-11 million cryopreserved PBMC in the samples before DNA extraction. The authors ran the immunoSEQ assay, v3.0, at survey level. Assay used: immunoSEQ multiplex PCR; TCRdb lists only in-frame clones, some missing. The table shows over 30,000 clones, with about 98% occurring only once. Trimming cost V 0 bases and J 1 base, with 12 bases left between them. CDR3 size: 16 residues. In germline, CDR1 is LGHNA, CDR2 YNFKEQ. The receptor's source is a young man with HIV. The rearrangement links TRBV4-2 to TRBJ1-1, with unresolved D. This material consisted of unsorted PBMCs, taken 7.6 years after starting antiretroviral therapy. CDR3 loop: CASSQDRRASNTEAFF. CDR3 bases: TGTGCCAGCAGCCAAGATCGTAGAGCCTCGAACACTGAAGCTTTCTTT.